These 22 T cell receptor beta chains originate from one sample sequenced in a study of shared clonotypes between healthy human individuals. Only in-frame clones appear in the TCRdb table, and some are missing; sequencing was by immunoSEQ multiplex PCR. The table lists approximately 2,300,000 clones, about 90% of them singletons. The sequencing sample was made of naive CD4+ T cells from PBMCs. The subset here: CD45RA+ positively selected. The receptors stem from a man aged 18 to 30 in good health. Some clones in this sample may be carry-over from other donors' samples.

The chain has TRBV6-1 and TRBJ1-4; D gene ambiguous. The germline gives CDR1 MNHNS, CDR2 SASEGT. This CDR3 has 11 residues. The germline V and J ends were trimmed by 5 bases and 13 bases, with 11 bases remaining between them. CDR3 bases: TGTGCCAGCAGTACCCGATTAGGACTGTTTTTT. It codes for CASSTRLGLFF.

The chain is built from TRBV6-5 and TRBJ2-5; either TRBD1 or TRBD2 may fit D (5 bases each). With 4 bases removed from V and 1 base from J, the gap between germline ends came to 16 bases. The length of the CDR3 is 16 residues. The germline gives CDR1 MNHEY, CDR2 SVGAGI. DNA for the CDR3: TGTGCCAGCAGTTCCGCTGGTTTGGGGGTCCAAGAGACCCAGTACTTC. Its translation is CASSSAGLGVQETQYF.

The chain joins TRBV27 to TRBJ2-1, with TRBD1 as a possible D gene (7 bases). The CDR3 consists of 14 residues. Germline loops: CDR1 MNHEY, CDR2 SMNVEV (reference sequence). V lost 6 bases to trimming and J lost 9 bases, with 18 bases between them. The DNA for the CDR3 is TGTGCCAGCAGGACCTCAACAGGGGAGGTTGAGCAGTTCTTC. It encodes CASRTSTGEVEQFF.

The DNA of the CDR3 is TGCAGCGTTGCTTGGACAGGGGCGAAAGATACGCAGTATTTT. Translation gives CSVAWTGAKDTQYF. The chain uses TRBV29-1 and TRBJ2-3, with 9 bases identical to TRBD1. The CDR3 covers 14 residues. Looked up from germline, CDR1 is SQVTM and CDR2 is ANQGSEA. The trim removed 4 bases at V and 5 bases at J, leaving 7 bases unmatched.

This chain connects TRBV15 to TRBJ1-4; D is ambiguous. In germline, CDR1 is LNHNV, CDR2 YYDKDF (reference sequence). V lost 4 bases and J lost 7, with 10 bases in between. The CDR3 extends over 13 amino acids. The CDR3 here is CATSKPAPEKLFF. The CDR3 coding sequence is TGTGCCACCAGCAAGCCTGCGCCTGAAAAACTGTTTTTT.

This clone appeared once. The CDR3 loop reads CASSRQGGGNTGELFF. The CDR3 bases are TGTGCCAGCAGCCGACAAGGGGGGGGTAACACCGGGGAGCTGTTTTTT. The rearrangement links TRBV6-6 to TRBJ2-2; D is perhaps TRBD2 (7 bases). V was trimmed by 6 bases and J by 2 bases, leaving 16 bases between them. The CDR3 loop spans 16 amino acids. The germline gives CDR1 MNHNY, CDR2 SVGAGI (reference sequence).

CDR3 residues: CASSPAANSNQPQHF. The CDR3 nucleotides read TGTGCCAGCTCACCGGCGGCTAATAGCAATCAGCCCCAGCATTTT. V usage is TRBV18 and J usage is TRBJ1-5; D is undetermined. Germline-derived CDR1 and CDR2 are KGHSH and LQKENI. This CDR3 contains 15 residues. V was clipped by 3 bases and J by 0 bases, with 9 bases between them.

In DNA, the CDR3 is TGTGCCAGCAGTCTCTGGACAGGGCGGACCACTGAAGCTTTCTTT. Translation: CASSLWTGRTTEAFF. The J gene is TRBJ1-1, the V gene TRBV6-1, with 8 positions matching TRBD1. J lost 4 bases, V lost 5 bases, and 9 bases had no gene match. The CDR3 totals 15 residues. Germline CDR1 reads MNHNS; CDR2 reads SASEGT.

This clone appeared once. The chain uses TRBV5-4 and TRBJ2-1, with no clear D. V lost 3 bases and J 2 bases, leaving 12 bases between the germline ends. The CDR3 has 15 amino acids. Germline V CDR1 and CDR2: SGHNT, YYREEE (reference sequence). The CDR3 DNA reads as TGTGCCAGCAGCTCTTGGGCAGGACCCTACAATGAGCAGTTCTTC. This encodes CASSSWAGPYNEQFF. Complete variable domain (other parts from reference TRBV5-4 and TRBJ2-1): ETGVTQSPTHLIKTRGQQVTLRCSSQSGHNTVSWYQQALGQGPQFIFQYYREEENGRGNFPPRFSGLQFPNYSSELNVNALELDDSALYLCASSSWAGPYNEQFFGPGTRLTVL.

The chain joins TRBV28 to TRBJ2-7; D tentatively fits TRBD1 or TRBD2 (5 bases each). Germline V lookup: CDR1 MDHEN, CDR2 SYDVKM. The CDR3 runs to 15 residues. V was trimmed by 5 bases and J by 3 bases, leaving 17 bases between them. The CDR3 DNA sequence: TGTGCCAGCAGTCCGACCGGGACGTACTTCTACGAGCAGTACTTC. As protein: CASSPTGTYFYEQYF.

The chain joins TRBV27 to TRBJ2-1; D call uncertain. Germline V gene sequence: CDR1 MNHEY, CDR2 SMNVEV (reference sequence). V lost 5 bases to trimming and J lost 7 bases, with 15 bases between them. The CDR3 loop spans 14 amino acids. The CDR3 spells CASSPIGEPNEQFF. CDR3 sequence (DNA): TGTGCCAGCAGTCCCATCGGAGAGCCAAATGAGCAGTTCTTC.

The rearrangement uses TRBV18 and TRBJ2-5, with unresolved D. Germline CDR1 is KGHSH and CDR2 is LQKENI. V lost 1 base and J lost 2, with 8 bases in between. The CDR3 extends over 14 amino acids. CDR3: CASSPRRQQETQYF. The CDR3 DNA reads TGTGCCAGCTCACCACGCAGGCAGCAAGAGACCCAGTACTTC.

Notes on this clone: The same CDR3 arises from other DNA sequences in this sample as well. The chain employs TRBV5-1 and TRBJ1-1; tentatively, D is TRBD1 (6 bases). Trimming took off 0 bases at V and 3 bases at J, with 9 bases between the two ends. The CDR3 is 14 amino acids. Germline CDR1 reads SGHRS; CDR2 reads YFSETQ. CDR3 protein: CASSLDRGDTEAFF. The DNA of the CDR3 is TGCGCCAGCAGCTTGGATAGGGGGGACACTGAAGCTTTCTTT.

The chain uses TRBV30 and TRBJ1-2; D is perhaps TRBD1 (5 bases). The germline gives CDR1 GTSNPN, CDR2 SVGIG (reference sequence). With 4 bases removed from V and 7 bases from J, the gap between germline ends came to 10 bases. This CDR3 is built from 11 residues. The CDR3 DNA is TGTGCCTGGACCGGGGGGGGTGGCTACACCTTC. This gives the protein CAWTGGGGYTF.

The chain joins TRBV5-1 to TRBJ2-3; D not certain. Trimming removed 7 bases from V and 2 bases from J, with 11 bases in between. Looked up from germline, CDR1 is SGHRS and CDR2 is YFSETQ. The CDR3 has 13 residues. The CDR3 is CASDKGNTDTQYF. The DNA of the CDR3 is TGCGCCAGCGATAAGGGAAACACAGATACGCAGTATTTT.

The genes are TRBV19 and TRBJ2-2, with D perhaps TRBD1 (5 bases). Germline V gives CDR1 LNHDA, CDR2 SQIVND (reference sequence). Trimming took off 2 bases at V and 4 bases at J, with 8 bases between the two ends. There are 14 residues in the CDR3. The CDR3 DNA reads TGTGCCAGTAGTATACTAGGGGTCACCGGGGAGCTGTTTTTT. Translating it yields CASSILGVTGELFF.

With regard to this clone: Other DNA sequences in this specimen translate into the identical CDR3. The V call is TRBV5-1, the J call TRBJ2-2; the D is unclear. The ends were cut back, 3 bases at V and 0 bases at J, with 6 bases in the middle. CDR1 is SGHRS, CDR2 YFSETQ, per germline. The CDR3 length is 14 residues. CDR3 region: CASSSGPNTGELFF. The DNA of the CDR3 is TGCGCCAGCAGCTCCGGACCGAACACCGGGGAGCTGTTTTTT. Full variable domain (rest looked up from reference TRBV5-1 and TRBJ2-2): KAGVTQTPRYLIKTRGQQVTLSCSPISGHRSVSWYQQTPGQGLQFLFEYFSETQRNKGNFPGRFSGRQFSNSRSEMNVSTLELGDSALYLCASSSGPNTGELFFGEGSRLTVL.

The genes are TRBV30 and TRBJ2-1, with D possibly matching TRBD2 (5 bases). The length of the CDR3 is 12 residues. The ends were cut back, 4 bases at V and 5 bases at J, with 9 bases in the middle. In germline, CDR1 is GTSNPN, CDR2 SVGIG (reference sequence). The CDR3 DNA follows: TGTGCCTGGACAGCGGAAAACAATGAGCAGTTCTTC. As protein: CAWTAENNEQFF. The whole variable domain, filled in from reference TRBV30 and TRBJ2-1, reads SQTIHQWPATLVQPVGSPLSLECTVEGTSNPNLYWYRQAAGRGLQLLFYSVGIGQISSEVPQNLSASRPQDRQFILSSKKLLLSDSGFYLCAWTAENNEQFFGPGTRLTVL.

The rearrangement joins TRBV2 to TRBJ2-5; D remains unclear. V gave up 4 bases and J gave up 5 bases, with 11 bases separating them. The CDR3 totals 13 residues. Germline V gives CDR1 SNHLY, CDR2 FYNNEI. The DNA for the CDR3 is TGTGCCAGCAGTGGTGTTACTGGGGAGACCCAGTACTTC. Translating gives CASSGVTGETQYF.

This clone appeared a single time. J is TRBJ2-2 and V is TRBV4-3; D not resolved. Trimming removed 4 bases from V and 4 bases from J, with 7 bases in between. Germline CDR1 LGHNA, CDR2 YSLEER. The CDR3 has 13 residues. The CDR3 nucleotides are TGCGCCAGCAGCCGAGAGGCCACCGGGGAGCTGTTTTTT. This codes for CASSREATGELFF.

This chain connects TRBV28 to TRBJ1-2; TRBD1 agrees at 8 bases. This CDR3 has 15 amino acids. Germline V lookup: CDR1 MDHEN, CDR2 SYDVKM. V lost 5 bases and J lost 5; bases outside the gene matches: 10. CDR3 amino acids: CASSALDRARYGYTF. The CDR3 DNA follows: TGTGCCAGCAGTGCTTTGGACAGGGCGAGATATGGCTACACCTTC.

CDR3 DNA: TGCAGCATGAGATTAGATGGCACAGATACGCAGTATTTT. Translated: CSMRLDGTDTQYF. This chain uses TRBV29-1 with TRBJ2-3; D not certain. Per germline, CDR1 SQVTM and CDR2 ANQGSEA. Between the trimmed V and J ends, which lost 8 bases and 1 base, there was a span of 13 bases. The length of the CDR3 is 13 residues.